The 32 T cell receptor beta chains below all came from one sample that was sequenced in a study of tumor and adjacent non-tumor tissue in lung cancer. The template was RNA from unsorted bulk tissue. A modified ARM-PCR protocol with three rounds of nested PCR amplified TCRbeta. TCRdb passed the multiplex PCR reads through MiXCR, listing each CDR3 protein once. The sample shows about 70,000 distinct CDR3 sequences, 73% of them seen only once. The specimen sequenced was lung tumor tissue. The receptors come from a man between 60 and 75 years old with non-small cell lung cancer.

For this clonotype: Given the absence of the conserved phenylalanine or tryptophan at the CDR3 end, a read error is likely. V is TRBV6-5 and J is TRBJ2-7; a weak D match, TRBD2 (5 bases). This CDR3 spans 14 amino acids. CDR1 is MNHEY and CDR2 is SVGAGI in the germline V gene. CDR3 amino acids: CVSGYSQENYEQYY. The CDR3 DNA follows: TGTGTCAGCGGTTACTCCCAGGAGAACTACGAGCAGTACTAC.

About this clonotype itself: Its ends do not fully match the called genes, so a read error is possible. This chain connects TRBV29-1 to TRBJ1-2, with D perhaps TRBD1 (5 bases). The CDR3 is 11 amino acids. Germline CDR1 SQVTM, CDR2 ANQGSEA. The chain's CDR3 is CSVARDYGYIF. CDR3 DNA: TGCAGCGTTGCCAGGGACTATGGCTACATCTTC.

In regard to this clonotype: The junction departs from the called germline gene at one end, perhaps through a read error. The genes are TRBV6-6 and TRBJ2-2, with 8 bases lining up with TRBD1. This CDR3 is 15 amino acids long. CDR1 is MNHNY and CDR2 is SVGAGI in the germline V gene (reference sequence). This CDR3 is CASSWPGQDPVELFF. The CDR3, as DNA: TGTGCGAGCAGCTGGCCGGGACAGGATCCCGTGGAGCTGTTTTTT.

Turning to this clonotype: An end of the junction differs from the germline gene, which may be a read error. J is TRBJ2-3 and V is TRBV28; 8 nucleotides agree with TRBD2. There are 14 residues in the CDR3. Germline V lookup: CDR1 MDHEN, CDR2 SYDVKM. The DNA for the CDR3 is TGTGCCAGCAGTTTCCTAGCGGGCAGAGATAGGCAGTATTTT. It yields the protein CASSFLAGRDRQYF.

In this sample, this clonotype turned up a few times. This could be a read error, since a much larger clone is one nucleotide away. The J gene is TRBJ2-2, the V gene TRBV7-8, with a possible D match to TRBD1 (6 bases). The CDR3 is made up of 15 amino acids. CDR1 and CDR2 from the germline V gene are SGHVS and FQNEAQ. The CDR3 here is CASSLDRVDTGELLF. The CDR3 nucleotides are TGTGCCAGCAGCTTAGACAGGGTCGACACCGGGGAGCTGCTTTTT. Combining the CDR3 with reference TRBV7-8 and TRBJ2-2 gives the whole variable domain GAGVSQSPRYKVAKRGQDVALRCDPISGHVSLFWYQQALGQGPEFLTYFQNEAQLDKSGLPSDRFFAERPEGSVSTLKIQRTQQEDSAVYLCASSLDRVDTGELLFGEGSRLTVL.

Only one count was recorded for this clonotype. A read error may produce the germline difference seen at one junction end. The chain has TRBV6-5 and TRBJ2-3, with 8 positions matching TRBD1. This CDR3 spans 16 amino acids. CDR1 and CDR2 (germline): MNHEY, SVGAGI. CDR3 amino acids: CVSSPLQGGDTDTQYF. The CDR3, as DNA: TGTGTCAGCAGTCCCCTACAGGGGGGCGATACAGATACGCAGTATTTT.

Note on this clonotype: Lacking the conserved final phenylalanine or tryptophan, this CDR3 likely reflects a read error. The limits of the CDR3 on the DNA are not certain, so only TCRdb's listed CDR3 is given. The rearrangement uses TRBV12-3 or TRBV12-4 and TRBJ2-3; the D call TRBD2 from the table was never checked on the DNA. The CDR3 adds up to 14 amino acids, both ends counted. CDR3 sequence: CASSGTSGTDTQYI.

This chain connects TRBV29-1 to TRBJ2-7, with D uncertain. Germline CDR1 is SQVTM and CDR2 is ANQGSEA. The CDR3 sequence is 11 residues long. This chain's CDR3 is CIAFVPTEQYV. Written as DNA, the CDR3 is TGCATCGCCTTCGTCCCTACAGAGCAGTACGTA.

By frequency in the sample, this clonotype is medium-sized. The chain uses TRBV6-2 or TRBV6-3 and TRBJ2-2; 8 bases agree with TRBD2. V shed 4 bases and J 2 bases; nucleotides not matched to a gene: 3. The germline V gene encodes CDR1 MNHEY and CDR2 SVGEGT. The CDR3 runs 15 residues. The CDR3 spells CASSSSGRNTGELFF. The DNA of the CDR3 is TGTGCCAGCAGTTCAAGCGGGAGAAACACCGGGGAGCTGTTTTTT.

This chain uses TRBV6-2 or TRBV6-3 with TRBJ1-5; no firm D call. This CDR3 contains 12 residues. CDR1 is MNHEY, CDR2 SVGEGT, per germline. CDR3 bases: TGTACGAGCAGTGAGCTCAATCAGCCCCAGCATTTT. It codes for CTSSELNQPQHF.

In the case of this clonotype: At one boundary the junction diverges from the germline segment, which might be a read error. This chain joins TRBV20-1 and TRBJ2-7; no clear D gene. Germline V gene sequence: CDR1 DFQATT, CDR2 SNEGSKA (reference sequence). The CDR3 has 12 residues. The chain's CDR3 is CSVTDQNYERYF. The CDR3 nucleotides read TGCAGTGTTACCGACCAGAACTACGAGCGGTACTTC.

Points on this clonotype: The junction departs from germline at one end; a sequencing error may be responsible. The J gene is TRBJ2-3, the V gene TRBV11-1; 9 bases agree with TRBD1. CDR3 length: 15 residues. Germline values: CDR1 SGHAT, CDR2 FQDESV (reference sequence). This CDR3 reads CAGSPGTGFGDTQYF. The CDR3 nucleotides read TGTGCCGGCAGTCCCGGGACAGGGTTCGGAGATACGCAGTATTTT. Drawing the rest from reference TRBV11-1 and TRBJ2-3, the complete variable domain is EAEVAQSPRYKITEKSQAVAFWCDPISGHATLYWYRQILGQGPELLVQFQDESVVDDSQLPKDRFSAERLKGVDSTLKIQPAELGDSAMYLCAGSPGTGFGDTQYFGPGTRLTVL.

This chain connects TRBV20-1 to TRBJ2-4; D remains ambiguous. V dropped 5 bases and J dropped 0 bases, with 8 bases sitting between them. The germline V gene encodes CDR1 DFQATT and CDR2 SNEGSKA (reference sequence). The CDR3 is 13 residues long. CDR3: CSAVTVAKNIQYF. In DNA, the CDR3 is TGCAGTGCTGTCACCGTAGCCAAAAACATTCAGTACTTC.

The chain joins TRBV20-1 to TRBJ2-1; TRBD2 matches at 9 bases. V shed 0 bases and J 12 bases; nucleotides not matched to a gene: 15. The CDR3 consists of 16 residues. In germline, CDR1 is DFQATT, CDR2 SNEGSKA (reference sequence). This chain's CDR3 is CSARDRVGLATNLQFF. The CDR3 nucleotides read TGCAGTGCTAGAGATCGGGTGGGACTAGCCACCAATCTGCAGTTCTTC.

This rearrangement joins TRBV10-3 to TRBJ1-3; D remains unclear. This CDR3 spans 14 amino acids. The V end was cut by 10 bases, the J end by 3 bases, with 16 bases between. The germline CDR1 and CDR2 sequences are ENHRY and SYGVKD. The chain's CDR3 is CATIGGSYGNTIYF. The DNA for the CDR3 is TGTGCCACCATCGGCGGATCCTATGGAAACACCATATATTTT.

Comment on this clonotype: The junction does not match germline at one end; this may be a read error. The rearrangement uses TRBV5-6 and TRBJ2-1, with 7 positions matching TRBD2. The CDR3 consists of 16 residues. CDR1 and CDR2 from the germline V gene are SGHDT and YYEEEE. CDR3 protein: CASRGDSARDYNEQFF. The CDR3 region has the DNA TGTGCCAGCCGGGGGGATAGCGCGAGGGATTACAATGAGCAGTTTTTC. Variable domain in full (rest from reference TRBV5-6 and TRBJ2-1): DAGVTQSPTHLIKTRGQQVTLRCSPKSGHDTVSWYQQALGQGPQFIFQYYEEEERQRGNFPDRFSGHQFPNYSSELNVNALLLGDSALYLCASRGDSARDYNEQFFGPGTRLTVL.

This clonotype was observed once. The junction differs from germline at one of its ends, possibly a read error. This chain links TRBV20-1 with TRBJ2-1; TRBD2 matches 8 bases. Germline V gives CDR1 DFQATT, CDR2 SNEGSKA (reference sequence). CDR3 length: 14 amino acids. The CDR3 coding sequence is TGTATTGCTAGAGATCAACGGACTAGCTATGAGCACTTCTTC. The encoded protein is CIARDQRTSYEHFF.

Details on this clonotype: A much larger clone lies one base from this, so it may be a read error. The chain links TRBV12-3 or TRBV12-4 to TRBJ1-1; possible D gene TRBD1, 6 bases. The CDR3 has 13 amino acids. The CDR3 nucleotides are TGTTCCAGCAGGGTTAACTTAAGGGGGGGGGCTTTCTTT. Translated, it gives CSSRVNLRGGAFF.

Worth noting for this clonotype: Here the CDR3 omits its conserved ending phenylalanine or tryptophan, so a read error is the likely source. V usage is TRBV30 and J usage is TRBJ2-1; tentative D call: TRBD2 (6 bases). The V gene's germline CDR1 is GTSNPN and CDR2 SVGIG (reference sequence). V was clipped by 1 base and J by 2 bases, with 12 bases between them. This CDR3 has 15 residues. The CDR3 bases are TGTGCCTGGAGTGACCGGGACTGGACCTACAATGAGCAGTTCATC. Protein: CAWSDRDWTYNEQFI.

Comments on this clonotype: One junction end disagrees with the germline gene, perhaps due to a read error. The chain joins TRBV12-3 or TRBV12-4 to TRBJ2-3, with 10 positions matching TRBD2. This CDR3 is 17 amino acids long. The CDR3 coding sequence is TGTGCCAGCAGTTCTTATACACTAGCGGGGTTTACAGATACGCAGGATTTT. This sequence encodes CASSSYTLAGFTDTQDF.

V usage is TRBV28 and J usage is TRBJ2-4; weak D call: TRBD1 (5 bases). The CDR3 extends over 16 amino acids. Trimming left V 3 bases short and J 0 bases short, with 12 bases between. Germline V lookup: CDR1 MDHEN, CDR2 SYDVKM. CDR3 coding DNA: TGTGCCAGCAGTTTGGGGCAGATAATAGCCAAAAACATTCAGTACTTC. Translation: CASSLGQIIAKNIQYF.

A single count supports this clonotype. The junction differs from germline at one of its ends, possibly a read error. The chain links TRBV13 to TRBJ1-1; D remains ambiguous. The CDR3 consists of 13 residues. Germline CDR1 reads PRHDT; CDR2 reads FYEKMQ (reference sequence). The chain's CDR3 is CARSLRINTEAFF. The CDR3 DNA reads TGTGCCAGAAGCTTAAGGATAAACACTGAAGCTTTCTTT.

In regard to this clonotype: At one boundary the junction diverges from the germline segment, which might be a read error. The chain links TRBV29-1 to TRBJ2-1; 10 bases match TRBD2. CDR3 length: 14 amino acids. Germline-derived CDR1 and CDR2 are SQVTM and ANQGSEA. CDR3 sequence (DNA): TGTAGCGTTGTGAGGCTAGCGGGAGTCCATGAGCAGTTGTTC. Residues: CSVVRLAGVHEQLF.

Regarding this clonotype: The junction departs from germline at one end; a sequencing error may be responsible. V is TRBV6-5 and J is TRBJ2-2; perhaps TRBD2 as D (6 bases). Germline assignment: CDR1 MNHEY and CDR2 SVGAGI. This CDR3 has 14 residues. The CDR3 sequence is CASIWRGDTGELFF. CDR3 nucleotides: TGTGCCAGCATATGGAGGGGAGACACTGGGGAGCTGTTTTTT.

With regard to this clonotype: Relative to the germline gene, one junction end is altered; a read error may explain this. The CDR3 region has the DNA TGCAGTGCTAGTTGGGCTAGATTC. Residues: CSASWARF. This chain uses TRBV20-1 with TRBJ1-2; D ambiguous. The CDR3 consists of 8 residues. Germline V gives CDR1 DFQATT, CDR2 SNEGSKA (reference sequence).

The chain joins TRBV30 to TRBJ1-5, with a possible D match to TRBD1 (6 bases). V lost 7 bases and J lost 5, with 15 bases in between. CDR1 and CDR2 from the germline V gene are GTSNPN and SVGIG (reference sequence). This CDR3 comprises 13 residues. The CDR3 coding sequence is TGTGCCTACCAGGGGACTTCGGATCAGCCCCAGCATTTT. Its translation: CAYQGTSDQPQHF.

About this clonotype: Relative to the germline gene, one junction end is altered; a read error may explain this. J is TRBJ2-7 and V is TRBV20-1; D may be TRBD1 or TRBD2 (5 bases each). CDR3 length: 10 amino acids. Germline values: CDR1 DFQATT, CDR2 SNEGSKA (reference sequence). As DNA, the CDR3 is TGTAGTGCTGGGGAGAGGGGGCAGTACTTC. As protein: CSAGERGQYF.

About this clonotype: The CDR3 ends on some other residue instead of the conserved phenylalanine or tryptophan, so this is likely a read error. The chain has TRBV20-1 and TRBJ2-7; TRBD2 might be the D (6 bases). The CDR3 contains 14 residues. Germline V CDR1 and CDR2: DFQATT, SNEGSKA (reference sequence). CDR3 residues: CGAPRSGDVGEQYS. CDR3 DNA: TGCGGTGCCCCGAGGTCGGGAGACGTAGGAGAGCAGTACTCT.

In this sample, this clonotype turned up a few times. A read error may account for a junction end that differs from germline. This sequence joins TRBV11-3 and TRBJ2-2; D unresolved. Germline CDR1 reads SGHNT; CDR2 reads YENEEA. This CDR3 has 13 amino acids. Here the CDR3 reads CASRLDLSEELFF. The CDR3 DNA follows: TGTGCCAGCAGGTTAGATTTGAGCGAGGAGCTGTTTTTT. Together with reference TRBV11-3 and TRBJ2-2, the CDR3 gives the full variable domain: EAGVVQSPRYKIIEKKQPVAFWCNPISGHNTLYWYLQNLGQGPELLIRYENEEAVDDSQLPKDRFSAERLKGVDSTLKIQPAELGDSAVYLCASRLDLSEELFFGEGSRLTVL.

Worth noting for this clonotype: Mismatch with germline at one junction end may stem from a read error. The chain joins TRBV11-3 to TRBJ2-1; 8 bases are shared with TRBD2. In germline, CDR1 is SGHNT, CDR2 YENEEA. The CDR3 loop spans 14 amino acids. CDR3 residues: CSSSLAGSHNELFF. The CDR3 DNA is TGTTCCAGCAGCTTAGCGGGGAGCCACAATGAGCTGTTCTTC.

The chain uses TRBV11-1 and TRBJ2-1, with D possibly matching TRBD2 (7 bases). Gene TRBJ2-7 matches the end of the DNA better, so the J call may be wrong. The CDR3 sequence is 14 residues long. The germline CDR1 and CDR2 sequences are SGHAT and FQDESV (reference sequence). The CDR3 is CASERGEGPGEQYF. The CDR3 DNA sequence: TGTGCCAGCGAGAGGGGGGAGGGCCCTGGTGAGCAGTACTTC.

Concerning this clonotype itself: The junction departs from germline at one end; a sequencing error may be responsible. This CDR3 reads CTSDRQRGQSQHF. The DNA for the CDR3 is TGTACCAGCGACCGACAACGGGGGCAGTCCCAGCATTTT. The chain employs TRBV28 and TRBJ1-5, with D perhaps TRBD1 (6 bases). Germline values: CDR1 MDHEN, CDR2 SYDVKM. The CDR3 contains 13 residues.